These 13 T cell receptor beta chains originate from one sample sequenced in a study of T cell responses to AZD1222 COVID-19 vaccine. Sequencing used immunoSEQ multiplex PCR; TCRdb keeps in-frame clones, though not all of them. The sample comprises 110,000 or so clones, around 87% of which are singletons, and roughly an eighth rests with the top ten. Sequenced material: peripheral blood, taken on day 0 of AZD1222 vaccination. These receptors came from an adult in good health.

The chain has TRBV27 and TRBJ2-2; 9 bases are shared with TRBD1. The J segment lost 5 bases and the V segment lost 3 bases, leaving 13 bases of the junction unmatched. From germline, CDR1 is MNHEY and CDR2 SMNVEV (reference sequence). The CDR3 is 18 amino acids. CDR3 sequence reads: CASSFGGNRGRITGELFF. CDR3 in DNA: TGTGCCAGCAGTTTCGGGGGGAACAGGGGGCGAATAACCGGGGAGCTGTTTTTT.

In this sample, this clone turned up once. DNA of the CDR3: TGTGCCAGCAGTCCCAGGGATTGGAGCTCCTACGAGCAGTACTTC. This codes for CASSPRDWSSYEQYF. V is TRBV28 and J is TRBJ2-7, with D perhaps TRBD1 (5 bases). From germline, CDR1 is MDHEN and CDR2 SYDVKM. V was shortened by 5 bases and J by 0 bases, with 14 bases between the two germline ends. This CDR3 is built from 15 residues.

Here the CDR3 DNA reads TGTGCCAGCAGCGTAGATCAGGGTAGCGGAGAGACCCAGTACTTC. Its protein product is CASSVDQGSGETQYF. The genes are TRBV9 and TRBJ2-5, with D possibly TRBD2 on 6 matching bases. Deletions cut 0 bases from V and 4 bases from J, with 13 bases between. Germline lookup yields CDR1 SGDLS and CDR2 YYNGEE. CDR3 length: 15 amino acids.

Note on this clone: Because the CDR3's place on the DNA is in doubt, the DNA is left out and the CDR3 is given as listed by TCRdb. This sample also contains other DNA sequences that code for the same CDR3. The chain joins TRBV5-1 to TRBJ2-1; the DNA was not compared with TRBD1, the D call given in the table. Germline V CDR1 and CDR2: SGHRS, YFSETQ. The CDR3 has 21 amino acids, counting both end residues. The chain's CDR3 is CASSLSRGVSSSSGQGQTQFF.

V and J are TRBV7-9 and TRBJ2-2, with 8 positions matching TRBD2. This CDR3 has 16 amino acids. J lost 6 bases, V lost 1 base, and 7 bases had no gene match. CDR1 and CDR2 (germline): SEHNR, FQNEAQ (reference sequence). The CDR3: CASSLVGREGSGELFF. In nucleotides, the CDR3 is TGTGCCAGCAGCTTAGTAGGACGGGAGGGCTCCGGGGAGCTGTTTTTT.

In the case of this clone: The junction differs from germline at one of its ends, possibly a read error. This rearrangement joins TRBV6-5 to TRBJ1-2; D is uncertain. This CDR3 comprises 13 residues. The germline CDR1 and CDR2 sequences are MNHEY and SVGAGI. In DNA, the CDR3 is TGTGCCAGCAGTACGGGTCCGACAACCAGGCGCTCCTTC. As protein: CASSTGPTTRRSF.

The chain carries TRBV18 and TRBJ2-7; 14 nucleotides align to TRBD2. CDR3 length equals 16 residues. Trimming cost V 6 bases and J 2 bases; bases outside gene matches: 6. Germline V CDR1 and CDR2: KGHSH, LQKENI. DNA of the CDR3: TGTGCCAGCTCGGCCCCGGGACTAGCGGGAGCCTACGAGCAGTACTTC. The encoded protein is CASSAPGLAGAYEQYF.

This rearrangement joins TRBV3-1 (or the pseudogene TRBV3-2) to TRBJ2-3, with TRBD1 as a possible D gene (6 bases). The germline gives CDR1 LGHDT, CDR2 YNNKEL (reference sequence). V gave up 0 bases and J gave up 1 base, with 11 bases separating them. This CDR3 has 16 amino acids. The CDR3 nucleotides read TGTGCCAGCAGCCAAGAATTCGGGACACGCACAGATACGCAGTATTTT. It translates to CASSQEFGTRTDTQYF.

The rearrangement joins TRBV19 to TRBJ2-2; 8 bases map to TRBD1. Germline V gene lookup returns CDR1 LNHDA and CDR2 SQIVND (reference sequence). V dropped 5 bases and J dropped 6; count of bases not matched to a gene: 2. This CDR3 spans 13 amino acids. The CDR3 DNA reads TGTGCCAGTAGTGTGACAGGGGCCGGGGAGCTGTTTTTT. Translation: CASSVTGAGELFF.

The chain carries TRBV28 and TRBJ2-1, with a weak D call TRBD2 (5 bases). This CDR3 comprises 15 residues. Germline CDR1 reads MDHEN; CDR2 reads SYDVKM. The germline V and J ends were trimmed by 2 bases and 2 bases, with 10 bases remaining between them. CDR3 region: CASSLRLAAYNEQFF. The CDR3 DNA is TGTGCCAGCAGTTTACGGCTAGCTGCCTACAATGAGCAGTTCTTC.

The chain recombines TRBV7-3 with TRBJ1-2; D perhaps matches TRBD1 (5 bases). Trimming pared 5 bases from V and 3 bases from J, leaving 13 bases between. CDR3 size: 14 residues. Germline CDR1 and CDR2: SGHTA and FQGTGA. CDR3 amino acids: CASSPGGRDYGYTF. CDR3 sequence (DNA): TGTGCCAGCAGCCCAGGTGGCAGGGACTATGGCTACACCTTC.

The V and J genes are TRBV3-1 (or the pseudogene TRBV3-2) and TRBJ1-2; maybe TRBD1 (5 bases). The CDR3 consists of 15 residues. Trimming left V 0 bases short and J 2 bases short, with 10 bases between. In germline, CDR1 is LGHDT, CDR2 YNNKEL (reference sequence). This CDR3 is CASSQDSGRNYGYTF. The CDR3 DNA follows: TGTGCCAGCAGCCAAGATTCAGGGCGGAACTATGGCTACACCTTC.

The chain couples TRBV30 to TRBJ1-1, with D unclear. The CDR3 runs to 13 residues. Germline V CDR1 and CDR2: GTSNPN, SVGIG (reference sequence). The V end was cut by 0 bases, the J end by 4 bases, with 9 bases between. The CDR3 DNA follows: TGTGCCTGGAGTGTCGGGGTGGCCACTGAAGCTTTCTTT. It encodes CAWSVGVATEAFF. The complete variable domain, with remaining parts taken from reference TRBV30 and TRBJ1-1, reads SQTIHQWPATLVQPVGSPLSLECTVEGTSNPNLYWYRQAAGRGLQLLFYSVGIGQISSEVPQNLSASRPQDRQFILSSKKLLLSDSGFYLCAWSVGVATEAFFGQGTRLTVV.